These T cell receptor beta chains were read from a single sample in a study of blood T cell repertoires in COVID-19. Here immunoSEQ multiplex PCR was the method, and the copy in TCRdb shows in-frame clones only, minus some. The sample lists fewer than 250,000 clones; 84% were seen once. Sequencing was performed on peripheral blood. These TCRs come from a man aged 50 to 60 with acute or convalescent COVID-19. Each CDR3 is given with its conserved first and last residue. The order of the fields is D gene, J gene, V gene, clone size, CDR3 DNA, CDR3 protein. A D gene is named only where the DNA matches it firmly. Clone size is shown for a subset of rows, as once, few, many or a class of expanded clone.

>-|TRBJ1-5|TRBV20-1|-
TGCAGTGCTAGTGGTAGGGGGAATCAGCCCCAGCATTTT
CSASGRGNQPQHF
>-|TRBJ1-5|TRBV28|-
TGTGCCAGCAGGTCCACAGGGCCCAATCAGCCCCAGCATTTT
CASRSTGPNQPQHF
>-|TRBJ2-1|TRBV3-1/TRBV3-2|-
TGTGCCAGCAGCCAAGGCGGGTATGAGCAGTTCTTC
CASSQGGYEQFF
>TRBD1|TRBJ1-2|TRBV19|once
TGTGCCAGCCGATCAAAGAACAGGGGTAACTATGGCTACACCTTC
CASRSKNRGNYGYTF
>TRBD1|TRBJ1-2|TRBV6-5|-
TGTGCCAGCAGTTCGGACAGGGGGTATGGCTACACCTTC
CASSSDRGYGYTF
>-|TRBJ1-2|TRBV5-4|once
TGTGCCAGCAGCCCCTACATGGCTAGCGGGACTGGAAACTATGGCTACACCTTC
CASSPYMASGTGNYGYTF
>-|TRBJ2-1|TRBV25-1|-
TGTGCCAGCAGTGGAGTTTTTGAAAGTCCCCACAATGAGCAGTTCTTC
CASSGVFESPHNEQFF
>TRBD1|TRBJ2-7|TRBV19|once
TGTGCCAGTAGTATACGGGACAGGGGGAACTACGAGCAGTACTTC
CASSIRDRGNYEQYF
>-|TRBJ2-7|TRBV12-5|-
TGTGCTAGTGGTTTGGCCCCCAGCTACGAGCAGTACTTC
CASGLAPSYEQYF
>TRBD2|TRBJ2-1|TRBV7-3|-
TGTGCCAGCAGCTTAATGGCTAGCGGGAGGGGTGAGCAGTTCTTC
CASSLMASGRGEQFF
>TRBD2|TRBJ2-7|TRBV20-1|-
TGCAGTGCTTCCCGGGGGGGCGAGCAGTACTTC
CSASRGGEQYF
>-|TRBJ2-3|TRBV18|-
TGTGCCAGCTCACCACCGAACGGGGATGACACAGATACGCAGTATTTT
CASSPPNGDDTDTQYF
>-|TRBJ1-2|TRBV28|-
TGTGCCAGCACTCCCATCCGGGACATCTATGGCTACACCTTC
CASTPIRDIYGYTF
>-|TRBJ2-1|TRBV19|-
TGTGCCAGTAGTACCTTCCGGGACACCGACTACAATGAGCAGTTCTTC
CASSTFRDTDYNEQFF
>-|TRBJ2-1|TRBV7-2|-
TGTGCCAGCAGTTTAAGAAGGGGGGGTCTTTTTAATGAGCAGTTCTTC
CASSLRRGGLFNEQFF
>-|TRBJ2-2|TRBV7-7|-
TGTGCTAGCAGCTTAGTTCAGGGAACCGGGGAGCTGTTTTTT
CASSLVQGTGELFF
>-|TRBJ2-7|TRBV10-3|-
TGTGCCATCAGTGAGTCCCTAGCAAAGAGGTACGAGCAGTACTTC
CAISESLAKRYEQYF
>-|TRBJ1-2|TRBV2|-
TGTGCCAGCAGTGAAATCCGGCGGGGGGATAGCTATGGCTACACCTTC
CASSEIRRGDSYGYTF
>-|TRBJ1-1|TRBV12-5|-
TGTGCTAGTGGCTGGGACACGAACACTGAAGCTTTCTTT
CASGWDTNTEAFF
>-|TRBJ1-1|TRBV6-2/TRBV6-3|-
TGTGCCAGCAGTCTTAGCGTTTTCACTGAAGCTTTCTTT
CASSLSVFTEAFF
>TRBD1|TRBJ2-4|TRBV9|-
TGTGCCAGCAGCGGAGACAGGGGAGACGGGGTTCAGTACTTC
CASSGDRGDGVQYF
>TRBD2|TRBJ2-1|TRBV6-4|once
TGTGCCAGCAGTGACTCGATACTAGCGGACTACAATGAGCAGTTCTTC
CASSDSILADYNEQFF
>-|TRBJ1-5|TRBV28|-
TGTGCCAGCAGTTTAGGGAGTACAAGCGGCAATCAGCCCCAGCATTTT
CASSLGSTSGNQPQHF
>-|TRBJ1-3|TRBV9|once
TGTGCCAGCGGCGAGAGGACGGGAATCGGTGGAAACACCATATATTTT
CASGERTGIGGNTIYF
>-|TRBJ1-2|TRBV5-1|-
TGCGCCAGCAGCGGCCTCGGCAGCGGGGGCTACACCTTC
CASSGLGSGGYTF
>TRBD1|TRBJ1-5|TRBV6-1|-
TGTGCCAGCAGTGAAAGGCAGGGGGGAGTTAGCAATCAGCCCCAGCATTTT
CASSERQGGVSNQPQHF
>TRBD1|TRBJ1-5|TRBV4-1|-
TGCGCCAGCAGCCAAGACGGGACAGGGGGGGATCAGCCCCAGCATTTT
CASSQDGTGGDQPQHF
>-|TRBJ2-7|TRBV4-1|-
TGCGCCAGCAGCCAAGAAACTGCTCGCGACGAGCAGTACTTC
CASSQETARDEQYF
>-|TRBJ1-2|TRBV2|-
TGTGCCAGCAGTGACGGGGGTCTGGCTAACTATGGCTACACCTTC
CASSDGGLANYGYTF
>TRBD2|TRBJ2-1|TRBV5-4|-
TGTGCCAGCAGCTTGGCGGGACTAGCGAGATACAATGAGCAGTTCTTC
CASSLAGLARYNEQFF